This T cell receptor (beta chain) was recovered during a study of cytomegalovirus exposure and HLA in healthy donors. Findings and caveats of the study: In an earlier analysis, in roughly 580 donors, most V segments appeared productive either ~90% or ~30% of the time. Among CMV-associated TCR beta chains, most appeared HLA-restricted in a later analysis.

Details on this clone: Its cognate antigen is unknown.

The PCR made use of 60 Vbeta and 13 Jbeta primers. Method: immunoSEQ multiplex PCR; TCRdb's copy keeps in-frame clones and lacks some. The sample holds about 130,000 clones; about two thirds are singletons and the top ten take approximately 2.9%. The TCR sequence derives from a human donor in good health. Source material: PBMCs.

The CDR3, as DNA: TGTGCCAGCAGCGCCGGACAGGGTAGGACTGAAGCTTTCTTT. The encoded protein is CASSAGQGRTEAFF. The chain couples TRBV5-8 to TRBJ1-1, with TRBD1 matching over 8 bases. The V and J ends lost 4 bases and 5 bases, in that order; junction bases with no gene match: 7. CDR1 is SGHTS and CDR2 is YDEGEE in the germline V gene. This CDR3 has 14 residues.